This is a list of T cell receptor beta chains from one sample in a study of CD8 T cells in Susac syndrome. TCRdb re-derived calls from the immunoSEQ multiplex PCR reads in MiXCR, one entry per CDR3 protein. This table holds almost 450,000 distinct CDR3 sequences, more than 80% found once. The sequenced sample consisted of CD8+ T cells from PBMCs. The receptors here all came from a human donor with multiple sclerosis. The CDR3 runs from the conserved cysteine through the conserved F or W. A D gene is named only where the DNA matches it firmly. Only part of the rows carry a size: once, few, many, or a class if the clone is expanded.

TRBV27	NA	NA	TRBJ1-1	CASSFGVGGRDEAFF	TGTGCCAGCAGTTTTGGGGTCGGCGGTCGGGATGAAGCTTTCTTT
TRBV28	TRBD2	once	TRBJ2-1	CASSTRLAGEGDEQFF	TGTGCCAGCAGTACCCGACTAGCGGGAGAGGGCGATGAGCAGTTCTTC
TRBV2	TRBD1	once	TRBJ1-2	CASSESPGTGNGYTF	TGTGCCAGCAGTGAATCCCCCGGGACAGGGAATGGCTACACCTTC
TRBV28	TRBD2	once	TRBJ2-2	CASSRPSGEHTGELFF	TGTGCCAGCAGCCGCCCTAGCGGGGAACATACCGGGGAGCTGTTTTTT
TRBV5-5	TRBD1	NA	TRBJ2-7	CASSPQKGGTGYEQYF	TGTGCCAGCAGCCCACAAAAGGGCGGGACAGGCTACGAGCAGTACTTC
TRBV5-5	TRBD2	NA	TRBJ2-5	CASSLSQAWRGSQETQYF	TGTGCCAGCAGCTTGAGCCAAGCGTGGCGGGGGAGCCAAGAGACCCAGTACTTC
TRBV18	NA	NA	TRBJ2-4	CASSGTSGNIQYF	TGTGCCAGCTCTGGAACATCCGGGAACATTCAGTACTTC
TRBV4-1	NA	NA	TRBJ1-1	CASSRGGLQGRTINTEAFF	TGCGCCAGCAGCCGGGGTGGTCTCCAGGGCCGGACAATAAACACTGAAGCTTTCTTT
TRBV29-1	NA	NA	TRBJ2-7	CSGTGPTYEQYF	TGCAGCGGGACGGGTCCTACCTACGAGCAGTACTTC
TRBV12-3/TRBV12-4	TRBD1	NA	TRBJ2-7	CASSCPGQGQHEQYF	TGTGCCAGCAGTTGCCCGGGACAGGGTCAGCACGAGCAGTACTTC
TRBV19	NA	NA	TRBJ1-5	CASSSLEGFSQPQHF	TGTGCCAGTAGTTCCCTCGAGGGGTTCAGTCAGCCCCAGCATTTT
TRBV3-1	NA	once	TRBJ2-5	CASSLIRGGIMETQYF	TGTGCCAGTTCTCTCATAAGGGGGGGGATAATGGAGACCCAGTACTTC
TRBV20-1	TRBD2	NA	TRBJ2-1	CSARGGTSGYNEQFF	TGCAGTGCTAGAGGTGGGACTAGCGGTTACAATGAGCAGTTCTTC
TRBV5-5	NA	NA	TRBJ2-5	CASSLFRGQETQYF	TGTGCCAGCAGCTTGTTCAGGGGTCAAGAGACCCAGTACTTC
TRBV12-3/TRBV12-4	TRBD1	once	TRBJ1-2	CASRGTGGDGYTF	TGTGCCAGCAGGGGGACAGGGGGCGATGGCTACACCTTC
TRBV28	NA	NA	TRBJ1-1	CASSFWEGPNTEAFF	TGTGCCAGCAGTTTTTGGGAGGGACCGAACACTGAAGCTTTCTTT
TRBV27	NA	NA	TRBJ2-7	CASAHRGITPSYEQYF	TGTGCCAGCGCCCACCGGGGGATAACTCCATCCTACGAGCAGTACTTC
TRBV10-3	TRBD2	once	TRBJ2-7	CAISEHAGGSSYEQYF	TGTGCCATCAGTGAGCATGCGGGAGGGAGCTCCTACGAGCAGTACTTC
TRBV2	TRBD1	NA	TRBJ1-5	CASSSGQGQQPQHF	TGTGCCAGCAGCTCCGGACAGGGACAACAGCCCCAGCATTTT
TRBV28	NA	NA	TRBJ1-1	CASGQSGTEAFF	TGTGCCAGCGGGCAGTCGGGCACTGAAGCTTTCTTT
TRBV27	NA	NA	TRBJ2-7	CASSLGTFDEQYF	TGTGCCAGCAGTTTAGGTACGTTCGACGAGCAGTACTTC
TRBV14	NA	few	TRBJ2-7	CASSIGEEQYF	TGTGCCAGCAGCATAGGGGAGGAGCAGTACTTC
TRBV7-9	TRBD2	NA	TRBJ2-1	CASNLDWGGYNEQFF	TGTGCCAGCAACCTAGACTGGGGGGGATACAATGAGCAGTTCTTC
TRBV4-1	TRBD1	NA	TRBJ1-1	CASSLQSGTDEAFF	TGCGCCAGCAGCCTTCAATCCGGGACAGACGAAGCTTTCTTT
TRBV2	NA	once	TRBJ1-2	CASSEGQQYYGYAF	TGTGCCAGCAGTGAAGGCCAGCAATACTATGGCTACGCCTTC
TRBV11-2	NA	NA	TRBJ2-6	CASSHSMSWGFGANVLTF	TGTGCCAGCAGCCATAGCATGAGTTGGGGGTTCGGGGCCAACGTCCTGACTTTC
TRBV15	NA	NA	TRBJ2-3	CATSSVKAVNTDTQYF	TGTGCCACCAGCTCAGTAAAGGCGGTGAACACAGATACGCAGTATTTT
TRBV4-1	NA	NA	TRBJ1-1	CASSQDIAGRGTEAFF	TGCGCCAGCAGCCAAGATATTGCAGGACGGGGCACTGAAGCTTTCTTT
TRBV20-1	NA	NA	TRBJ1-1	CSARDLRGDTEAFF	TGCAGTGCTAGAGATTTGAGGGGGGACACTGAAGCTTTCTTT
TRBV28	NA	NA	TRBJ2-5	CASSLWGRETQYF	TGTGCCAGCAGTTTATGGGGTCGGGAGACCCAGTACTTC
TRBV6-5	TRBD1	NA	TRBJ1-4	CASSYGTGGEKLFF	TGTGCCAGCAGTTACGGGACAGGTGGGGAAAAACTGTTTTTT
TRBV27	NA	NA	TRBJ1-2	CASSTPEGTDGYTF	TGTGCCAGCAGTACCCCGGAAGGGACTGATGGCTACACCTTC
TRBV5-1	NA	NA	TRBJ2-3	CASSWGDSADTQYF	TGCGCCAGCAGCTGGGGGGACAGTGCAGATACGCAGTATTTT
TRBV29-1	NA	once	TRBJ2-1	CSVGIAGGEQFF	TGCAGCGTTGGAATCGCTGGGGGTGAGCAGTTCTTC
TRBV30	NA	NA	TRBJ1-1	CAWSLARDMNTEAFF	TGTGCCTGGAGTTTGGCGCGCGACATGAACACTGAAGCTTTCTTT
TRBV6-1	TRBD2	NA	TRBJ2-7	CASSDASGGYEQYF	TGTGCCAGCAGTGACGCGTCGGGGGGCTACGAGCAGTACTTC
TRBV4-1	NA	NA	TRBJ2-3	CASSHANTQYF	TGCGCCAGCAGCCACGCAAATACGCAGTATTTT
TRBV20-1	TRBD1	NA	TRBJ1-5	CSAPRSLTGERVNQPQHF	TGCAGTGCTCCCCGGTCCCTGACAGGGGAGAGGGTCAATCAGCCCCAGCATTTT
TRBV2	NA	NA	TRBJ2-7	CASSLAGGLREQYF	TGTGCCAGCAGCCTCGCAGGGGGGCTGAGGGAGCAGTACTTC
TRBV7-9	NA	NA	TRBJ2-5	CASSPTGGPETQYF	TGTGCCAGCAGCCCCACGGGGGGCCCAGAGACCCAGTACTTC
TRBV5-5	NA	once	TRBJ1-2	CASSLAGESGFTLGYTF	TGTGCCAGCAGCTTGGCGGGGGAGTCGGGGTTCACGTTGGGCTACACCTTC
TRBV28	NA	NA	TRBJ2-7	CASSLLGTYSYEQYF	TGTGCCAGCAGTTTATTGGGGACATACTCCTACGAGCAGTACTTC
TRBV6-1	NA	few	TRBJ1-1	CASSEHEVTEAFF	TGTGCCAGCAGTGAACATGAGGTCACTGAAGCTTTCTTT
TRBV30	TRBD1	NA	TRBJ2-5	CAWSVGTGTLETQYF	TGTGCCTGGAGTGTTGGGACAGGCACTTTGGAGACCCAGTACTTC
TRBV4-1	NA	NA	TRBJ2-2	CASSAPGDTGELFF	TGCGCCAGCAGTGCCCCGGGGGACACCGGGGAGCTGTTTTTT
TRBV5-1	TRBD1	NA	TRBJ2-1	CASSPRDRDNKQFF	TGCGCCAGCAGCCCCCGGGACAGGGACAATAAGCAGTTCTTC
TRBV28	TRBD2	NA	TRBJ2-3	CASSFTSGIADTQYF	TGTGCCAGCAGTTTTACTAGCGGGATTGCAGATACGCAGTATTTT
TRBV5-8	NA	NA	TRBJ2-1	CASSLPGGPYNEQFF	TGTGCCAGCAGCTTGCCAGGGGGGCCCTACAATGAGCAGTTCTTC
TRBV11-2	NA	NA	TRBJ2-1	CASTLSRDGDYNEQFF	TGTGCCAGCACCTTATCTAGGGATGGGGATTACAATGAGCAGTTCTTC
TRBV7-9	NA	NA	TRBJ2-3	CASSLASADTQYF	TGTGCCAGCAGCTTAGCGTCCGCAGATACGCAGTATTTT
TRBV12-3/TRBV12-4	TRBD1	NA	TRBJ2-1	CASGTGTVDNEQFF	TGTGCCAGCGGCACCGGGACAGTGGACAATGAGCAGTTCTTC
TRBV7-7	TRBD1	few	TRBJ2-7	CASSPGQGALGEQYF	TGTGCTAGCAGCCCGGGACAGGGGGCGCTTGGCGAGCAGTACTTC
TRBV4-1	NA	NA	TRBJ2-3	CASSQDGGGSSVDTQYF	TGCGCCAGCAGCCAAGATGGCGGGGGCTCGTCCGTTGATACGCAGTATTTT
TRBV5-1	NA	NA	TRBJ2-2	CASSLEPGPHDTGELFF	TGCGCCAGCAGCTTGGAACCAGGGCCCCACGACACCGGGGAGCTGTTTTTT
TRBV27	NA	once	TRBJ2-1	CASSPQRGMINEQFF	TGTGCCAGCAGTCCCCAGCGCGGGATGATCAATGAGCAGTTCTTC